Listed below are T cell receptor beta chains from one sample, sequenced in a study of cytomegalovirus exposure and HLA in healthy donors. Sequenced by immunoSEQ multiplex PCR; TCRdb stores in-frame clones only, minus some. This table has tens of thousands of clones, more than 90% appearing once. The sequencing input was PBMCs. All receptors come from a woman aged 18-29 years in good health and CMV-seronegative. Each CDR3 is given with its conserved first and last residue. Fields, in order: J gene, clone size, D gene, V gene, CDR3 protein, CDR3 DNA. The D gene is left open where the match is weak. Some rows have no size entry. The others give once, few or many, or a class for an expanded clone.

j_gene: TRBJ2-7
abundance: .
d_gene: TRBD1
v_gene: TRBV6-5
CDR3aa: CASSRPGQEGFEQYF
CDR3nt: TGTGCCAGCAGCCGACCGGGACAGGAAGGCTTCGAGCAGTACTTC

j_gene: TRBJ1-6
abundance: .
d_gene: TRBD1
v_gene: TRBV10-2
CDR3aa: CASRGGQDNSPLHF
CDR3nt: TGCGCCAGCAGGGGCGGACAGGATAATTCACCCCTCCACTTT

j_gene: TRBJ1-5
abundance: .
d_gene: TRBD1
v_gene: TRBV28
CDR3aa: CASSRRPGGLGNQPQHF
CDR3nt: TGTGCCAGCAGTCGCCGGCCAGGGGGATTGGGCAATCAGCCCCAGCATTTT

j_gene: TRBJ2-2
abundance: .
d_gene: .
v_gene: TRBV7-8
CDR3aa: CASSPRSGRGNTGELFF
CDR3nt: TGTGCCAGCAGCCCGCGATCAGGGCGGGGGAACACCGGGGAGCTGTTTTTT

j_gene: TRBJ2-2
abundance: .
d_gene: .
v_gene: TRBV5-1
CDR3aa: CASSSARAGELFF
CDR3nt: TGCGCCAGCAGCTCCGCTAGAGCGGGGGAGCTGTTTTTT

j_gene: TRBJ2-1
abundance: once
d_gene: TRBD2
v_gene: TRBV6-6
CDR3aa: CASSYSGLAGYNEQFF
CDR3nt: TGTGCCAGCAGTTACTCGGGACTAGCGGGCTACAATGAGCAGTTCTTC

j_gene: TRBJ2-1
abundance: .
d_gene: .
v_gene: TRBV4-1
CDR3aa: CASSQEWTVYNEQFF
CDR3nt: TGCGCCAGCAGCCAAGAGTGGACAGTATACAATGAGCAGTTCTTC

j_gene: TRBJ2-3
abundance: .
d_gene: .
v_gene: TRBV2
CDR3aa: CASSVLPRSIDTQYF
CDR3nt: TGTGCCAGCAGTGTGTTACCTCGGTCTATAGATACGCAGTATTTT

j_gene: TRBJ2-1
abundance: .
d_gene: .
v_gene: TRBV2
CDR3aa: CASSLFQGYNEQFF
CDR3nt: TGTGCCAGCAGTTTGTTTCAGGGTTACAATGAGCAGTTCTTC

j_gene: TRBJ1-4
abundance: .
d_gene: .
v_gene: TRBV28
CDR3aa: CASSPIGENNEKLFF
CDR3nt: TGTGCCAGCAGCCCCATTGGTGAGAATAATGAAAAACTGTTTTTT

j_gene: TRBJ2-1
abundance: once
d_gene: .
v_gene: TRBV6-4
CDR3aa: CASSKEKRGYNEQFF
CDR3nt: TGTGCCAGCAGTAAGGAAAAAAGGGGCTACAATGAGCAGTTCTTC

j_gene: TRBJ2-7
abundance: .
d_gene: TRBD1
v_gene: TRBV4-3
CDR3aa: CASSQQRTGSYEQYF
CDR3nt: TGCGCCAGCAGCCAGCAAAGGACAGGGTCTTACGAGCAGTACTTC

j_gene: TRBJ1-5
abundance: .
d_gene: .
v_gene: TRBV7-9
CDR3aa: CSSSLGGEIGNQPQHF
CDR3nt: TGTTCCAGCAGCTTAGGGGGGGAGATTGGCAATCAGCCCCAGCATTTT

j_gene: TRBJ2-3
abundance: .
d_gene: TRBD2
v_gene: TRBV5-1
CDR3aa: CASSLVTSGRTDTQYF
CDR3nt: TGCGCCAGCAGCTTGGTAACTAGCGGGCGCACAGATACGCAGTATTTT

j_gene: TRBJ1-2
abundance: few
d_gene: .
v_gene: TRBV14
CDR3aa: CASSQVAGRGYTF
CDR3nt: TGTGCCAGCAGCCAAGTCGCAGGGCGTGGCTACACCTTC

j_gene: TRBJ1-1
abundance: .
d_gene: .
v_gene: TRBV7-9
CDR3aa: CASSLDSTEAFF
CDR3nt: TGTGCCAGCAGCTTGGACAGCACTGAAGCTTTCTTT

j_gene: TRBJ2-3
abundance: .
d_gene: TRBD2
v_gene: TRBV5-1
CDR3aa: CASSLAGASDTQYF
CDR3nt: TGCGCCAGCAGCCTGGCGGGAGCCTCAGATACGCAGTATTTT

j_gene: TRBJ1-2
abundance: .
d_gene: .
v_gene: TRBV6-1
CDR3aa: CASSRDINYGYTF
CDR3nt: TGTGCCAGCAGTAGGGACATTAACTATGGCTACACCTTC

j_gene: TRBJ2-5
abundance: .
d_gene: .
v_gene: TRBV2
CDR3aa: CATQSQRRVGTQYF
CDR3nt: TGTGCCACCCAGTCCCAGCGCCGGGTGGGGACCCAGTACTTC

j_gene: TRBJ2-7
abundance: once
d_gene: .
v_gene: TRBV11-2
CDR3aa: CASSLVTTGIGQYF
CDR3nt: TGTGCCAGCAGCTTAGTAACTACGGGGATCGGGCAGTACTTC

j_gene: TRBJ2-5
abundance: once
d_gene: TRBD1
v_gene: TRBV7-9
CDR3aa: CASSYGTVQETQYF
CDR3nt: TGTGCCAGCAGCTACGGGACAGTTCAAGAGACCCAGTACTTC

j_gene: TRBJ2-4
abundance: .
d_gene: .
v_gene: TRBV4-2
CDR3aa: CASSQDQGLSGITDIQYF
CDR3nt: TGTGCCAGCAGCCAAGATCAGGGACTCTCCGGGATTACAGACATTCAGTACTTC

j_gene: TRBJ2-3
abundance: .
d_gene: .
v_gene: TRBV7-9
CDR3aa: CSSRWGERGTDTQYF
CDR3nt: TGTTCCAGCCGCTGGGGGGAGAGGGGCACAGATACGCAGTATTTT

j_gene: TRBJ2-3
abundance: once
d_gene: .
v_gene: TRBV4-1
CDR3aa: CASSQGRGNAGRTDTQYF
CDR3nt: TGCGCCAGCAGCCAAGGTCGGGGTAACGCAGGGAGGACAGATACGCAGTATTTT

j_gene: TRBJ2-3
abundance: .
d_gene: TRBD2
v_gene: TRBV30
CDR3aa: CAWRRRGTSGTDTQYF
CDR3nt: TGTGCCTGGCGCCGCCGGGGGACTAGCGGCACAGATACGCAGTATTTT

j_gene: TRBJ1-1
abundance: .
d_gene: .
v_gene: TRBV5-8
CDR3aa: CASSWVGTEAFF
CDR3nt: TGTGCCAGCAGCTGGGTCGGGACTGAAGCTTTCTTT

j_gene: TRBJ2-7
abundance: .
d_gene: TRBD2
v_gene: TRBV7-2
CDR3aa: CASSLEAGTYEQYF
CDR3nt: TGTGCCAGCAGCTTAGAAGCGGGAACCTACGAGCAGTACTTC

j_gene: TRBJ2-2
abundance: .
d_gene: .
v_gene: TRBV27
CDR3aa: CASSLFGNTGELFF
CDR3nt: TGTGCCAGCAGTTTATTCGGGAACACCGGGGAGCTGTTTTTT

j_gene: TRBJ2-3
abundance: .
d_gene: .
v_gene: TRBV5-8
CDR3aa: CASSLENVGPTGTDTQYF
CDR3nt: TGTGCCAGCAGCTTGGAAAATGTGGGGCCCACGGGCACAGATACGCAGTATTTT

j_gene: TRBJ1-2
abundance: .
d_gene: .
v_gene: TRBV28
CDR3aa: CASSPISNYGYTF
CDR3nt: TGTGCCAGCAGCCCAATTTCTAACTATGGCTACACCTTC

j_gene: TRBJ2-1
abundance: .
d_gene: TRBD2
v_gene: TRBV9
CDR3aa: CASSVAPLAGGNEQFF
CDR3nt: TGTGCCAGCAGCGTAGCTCCACTAGCGGGAGGCAATGAGCAGTTCTTC

j_gene: TRBJ1-1
abundance: .
d_gene: TRBD1
v_gene: TRBV27
CDR3aa: CASSQYRGRVTEAFF
CDR3nt: TGTGCCAGCAGTCAATACAGGGGGCGTGTCACTGAAGCTTTCTTT

j_gene: TRBJ2-5
abundance: .
d_gene: .
v_gene: TRBV7-2
CDR3aa: CASSKQSSYQETQYF
CDR3nt: TGTGCCAGCAGCAAACAGAGTTCGTACCAAGAGACCCAGTACTTC

j_gene: TRBJ1-3
abundance: .
d_gene: .
v_gene: TRBV7-9
CDR3aa: CASSQQGYYSGNTIYF
CDR3nt: TGTGCCAGCAGCCAACAGGGTTATTACTCTGGAAACACCATATATTTT

j_gene: TRBJ2-3
abundance: few
d_gene: TRBD2
v_gene: TRBV7-2
CDR3aa: CASSPGLAGGTDTQYF
CDR3nt: TGTGCCAGCAGCCCTGGACTAGCGGGAGGGACAGATACGCAGTATTTT

j_gene: TRBJ2-3
abundance: .
d_gene: .
v_gene: TRBV4-1
CDR3aa: CASSQANADTQYF
CDR3nt: TGCGCCAGCAGCCAAGCTAATGCAGATACGCAGTATTTT

j_gene: TRBJ1-4
abundance: once
d_gene: TRBD1
v_gene: TRBV19
CDR3aa: CASSTGGSEKLFF
CDR3nt: TGTGCCAGTAGCACAGGGGGCAGTGAAAAACTGTTTTTT